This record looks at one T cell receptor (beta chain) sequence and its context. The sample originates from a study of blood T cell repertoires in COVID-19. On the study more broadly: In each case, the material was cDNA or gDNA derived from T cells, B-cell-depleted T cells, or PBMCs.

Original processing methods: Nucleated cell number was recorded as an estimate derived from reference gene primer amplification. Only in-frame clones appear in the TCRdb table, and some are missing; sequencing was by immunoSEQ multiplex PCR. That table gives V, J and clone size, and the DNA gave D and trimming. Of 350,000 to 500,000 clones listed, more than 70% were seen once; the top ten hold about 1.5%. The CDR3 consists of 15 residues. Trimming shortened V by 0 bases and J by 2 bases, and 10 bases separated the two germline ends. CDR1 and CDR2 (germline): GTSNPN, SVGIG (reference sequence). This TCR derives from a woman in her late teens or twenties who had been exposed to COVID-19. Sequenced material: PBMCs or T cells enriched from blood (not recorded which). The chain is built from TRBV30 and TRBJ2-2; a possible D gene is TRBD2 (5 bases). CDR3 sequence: CAWSVSSGNTGELFF. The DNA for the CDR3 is TGTGCCTGGAGTGTATCGAGCGGTAACACCGGGGAGCTGTTTTTT.